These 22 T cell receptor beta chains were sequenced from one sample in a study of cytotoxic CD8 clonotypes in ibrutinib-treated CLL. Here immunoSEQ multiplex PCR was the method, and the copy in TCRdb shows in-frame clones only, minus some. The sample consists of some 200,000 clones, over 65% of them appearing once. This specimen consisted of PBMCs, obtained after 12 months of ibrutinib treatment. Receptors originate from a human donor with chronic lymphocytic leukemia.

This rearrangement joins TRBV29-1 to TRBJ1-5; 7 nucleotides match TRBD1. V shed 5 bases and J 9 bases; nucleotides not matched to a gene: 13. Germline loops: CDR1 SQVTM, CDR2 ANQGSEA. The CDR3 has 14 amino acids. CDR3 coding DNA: TGCAGCGTTACCAAGACAGGGCGGGACGGGCCCCAGCATTTT. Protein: CSVTKTGRDGPQHF. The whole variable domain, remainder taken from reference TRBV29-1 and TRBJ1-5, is SAVISQKPSRDICQRGTSLTIQCQVDSQVTMMFWYRQQPGQSLTLIATANQGSEATYESGFVIDKFPISRPNLTFSTLTVSNMSPEDSSIYLCSVTKTGRDGPQHFGDGTRLSIL.

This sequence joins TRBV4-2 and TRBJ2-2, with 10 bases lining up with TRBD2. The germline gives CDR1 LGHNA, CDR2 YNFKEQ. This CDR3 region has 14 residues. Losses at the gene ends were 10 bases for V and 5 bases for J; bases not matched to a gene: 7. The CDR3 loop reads CATDPGLATGELFF. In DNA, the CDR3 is TGTGCCACCGACCCGGGACTAGCGACCGGGGAGCTGTTTTTT.

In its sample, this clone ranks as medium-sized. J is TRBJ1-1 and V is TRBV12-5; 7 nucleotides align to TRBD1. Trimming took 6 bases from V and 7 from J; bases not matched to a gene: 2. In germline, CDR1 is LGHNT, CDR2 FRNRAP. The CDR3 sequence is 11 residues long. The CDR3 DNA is TGTGCTAGTGGGACAGGGCTTGAAGCTTTCTTT. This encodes CASGTGLEAFF.

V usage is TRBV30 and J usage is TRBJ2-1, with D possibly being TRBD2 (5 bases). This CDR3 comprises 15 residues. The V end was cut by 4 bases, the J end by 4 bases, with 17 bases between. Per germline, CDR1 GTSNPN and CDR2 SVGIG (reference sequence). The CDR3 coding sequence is TGTGCCTGGAACACCGGGATCTTGGGGTACAATGAGCAGTTCTTC. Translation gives CAWNTGILGYNEQFF. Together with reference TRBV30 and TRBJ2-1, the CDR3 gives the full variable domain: SQTIHQWPATLVQPVGSPLSLECTVEGTSNPNLYWYRQAAGRGLQLLFYSVGIGQISSEVPQNLSASRPQDRQFILSSKKLLLSDSGFYLCAWNTGILGYNEQFFGPGTRLTVL.

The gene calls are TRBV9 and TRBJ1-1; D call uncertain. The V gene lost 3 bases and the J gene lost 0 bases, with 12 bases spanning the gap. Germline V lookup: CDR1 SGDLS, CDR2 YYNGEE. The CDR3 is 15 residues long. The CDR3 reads CASSATGVMNTEAFF. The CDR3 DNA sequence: TGTGCCAGCAGCGCCACGGGAGTTATGAACACTGAAGCTTTCTTT. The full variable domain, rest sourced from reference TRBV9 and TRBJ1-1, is DSGVTQTPKHLITATGQRVTLRCSPRSGDLSVYWYQQSLDQGLQFLIQYYNGEERAKGNILERFSAQQFPDLHSELNLSSLELGDSALYFCASSATGVMNTEAFFGQGTRLTVV.

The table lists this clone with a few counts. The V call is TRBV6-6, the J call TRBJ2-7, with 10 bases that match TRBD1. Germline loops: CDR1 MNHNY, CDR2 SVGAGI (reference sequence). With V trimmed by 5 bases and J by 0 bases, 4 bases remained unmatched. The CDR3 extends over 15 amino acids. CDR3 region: CASSPRTGGSYEQYF. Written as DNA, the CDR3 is TGTGCCAGCAGTCCTCGGACAGGGGGCTCCTACGAGCAGTACTTC.

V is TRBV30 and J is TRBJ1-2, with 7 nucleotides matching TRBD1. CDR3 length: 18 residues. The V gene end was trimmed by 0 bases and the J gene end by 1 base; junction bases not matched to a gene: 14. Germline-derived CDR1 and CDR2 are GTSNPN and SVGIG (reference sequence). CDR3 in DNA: TGTGCCTGGAGTGTACGATTGTATTTAGGGGGCGGTAACTATGGCTACACCTTC. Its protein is CAWSVRLYLGGGNYGYTF. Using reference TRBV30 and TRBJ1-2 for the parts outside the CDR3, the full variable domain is SQTIHQWPATLVQPVGSPLSLECTVEGTSNPNLYWYRQAAGRGLQLLFYSVGIGQISSEVPQNLSASRPQDRQFILSSKKLLLSDSGFYLCAWSVRLYLGGGNYGYTFGSGTRLTVV.

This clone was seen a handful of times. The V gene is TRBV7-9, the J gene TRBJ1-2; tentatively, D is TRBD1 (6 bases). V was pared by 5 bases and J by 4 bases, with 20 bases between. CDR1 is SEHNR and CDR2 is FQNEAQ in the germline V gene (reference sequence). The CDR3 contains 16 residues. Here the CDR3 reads CASSSPGGRGGYGYTF. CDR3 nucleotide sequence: TGTGCCAGCAGCAGTCCCGGGGGCAGGGGCGGCTATGGCTACACCTTC.

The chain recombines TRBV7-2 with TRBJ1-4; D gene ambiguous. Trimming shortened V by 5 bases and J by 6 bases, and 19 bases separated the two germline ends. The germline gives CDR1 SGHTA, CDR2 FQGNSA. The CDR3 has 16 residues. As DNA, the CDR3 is TGTGCCAGCAGCCCCCAAGGAATGTTACACTATGAAAAACTGTTTTTT. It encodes CASSPQGMLHYEKLFF.

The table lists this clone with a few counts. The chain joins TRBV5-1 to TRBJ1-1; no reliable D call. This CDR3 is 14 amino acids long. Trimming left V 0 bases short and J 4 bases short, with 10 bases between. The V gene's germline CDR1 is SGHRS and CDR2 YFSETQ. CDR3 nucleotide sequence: TGCGCCAGCAGCTTGGAAGGGCCGGGCACTGAAGCTTTCTTT. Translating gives CASSLEGPGTEAFF.

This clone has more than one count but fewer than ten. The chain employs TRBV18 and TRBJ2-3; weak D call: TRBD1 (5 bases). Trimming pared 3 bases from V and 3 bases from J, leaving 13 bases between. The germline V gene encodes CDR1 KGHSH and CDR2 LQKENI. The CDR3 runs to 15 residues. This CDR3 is CASSPPGARTDTQYF. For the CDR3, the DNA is TGTGCCAGCTCACCGCCTGGGGCGCGTACAGATACGCAGTATTTT.

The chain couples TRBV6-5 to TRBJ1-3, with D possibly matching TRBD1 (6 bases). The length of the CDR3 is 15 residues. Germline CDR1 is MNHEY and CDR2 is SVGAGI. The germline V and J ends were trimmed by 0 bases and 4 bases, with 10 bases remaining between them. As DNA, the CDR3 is TGTGCCAGCAGTTACTCGATGCAGGGGGGAAACACCATATATTTT. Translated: CASSYSMQGGNTIYF.

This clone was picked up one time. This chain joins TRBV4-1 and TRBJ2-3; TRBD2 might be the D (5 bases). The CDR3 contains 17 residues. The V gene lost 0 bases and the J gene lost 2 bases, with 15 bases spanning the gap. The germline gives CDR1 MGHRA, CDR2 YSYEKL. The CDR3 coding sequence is TGCGCCAGCAGCCAAGAGGGCAGCGGTGCACTCACAGATACGCAGTATTTT. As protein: CASSQEGSGALTDTQYF.

The CDR3 reads CASRIYGTAHNLNYGYTF. CDR3 coding DNA: TGTGCCAGCAGGATATACGGGACAGCGCATAACTTGAACTATGGCTACACCTTC. The chain couples TRBV28 to TRBJ1-2; 7 bases map to TRBD1. The CDR3 extends over 18 amino acids. Germline V gene data show CDR1 as MDHEN and CDR2 as SYDVKM. The J segment lost 2 bases and the V segment lost 6 bases, leaving 18 bases of the junction unmatched.

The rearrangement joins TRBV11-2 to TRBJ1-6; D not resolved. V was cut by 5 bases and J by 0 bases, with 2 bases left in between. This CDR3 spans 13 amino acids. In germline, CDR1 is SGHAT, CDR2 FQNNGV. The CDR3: CASSLSYNSPLHF. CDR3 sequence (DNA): TGTGCCAGCAGCCTCTCCTATAATTCACCCCTCCACTTT. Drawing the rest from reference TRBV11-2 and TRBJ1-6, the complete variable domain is EAGVAQSPRYKIIEKRQSVAFWCNPISGHATLYWYQQILGQGPKLLIQFQNNGVVDDSQLPKDRFSAERLKGVDSTLKIQPAKLEDSAVYLCASSLSYNSPLHFGNGTRLTVT.

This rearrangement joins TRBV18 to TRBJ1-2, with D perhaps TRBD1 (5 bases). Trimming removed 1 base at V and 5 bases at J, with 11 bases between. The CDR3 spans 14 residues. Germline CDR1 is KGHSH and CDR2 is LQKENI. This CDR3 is CASSPQRGNYGYTF. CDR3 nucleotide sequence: TGTGCCAGCTCACCACAGCGGGGGAATTATGGCTACACCTTC.

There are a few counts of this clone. The CDR3 protein is CASSLFSQGLNYGYTF. CDR3 coding DNA: TGTGCCAGCAGTTTATTCAGTCAGGGTCTCAACTATGGCTACACCTTC. The V call is TRBV28, the J call TRBJ1-2, with D possibly matching TRBD1 (5 bases). Germline CDR1 and CDR2: MDHEN and SYDVKM. Deletions cut 1 base from V and 2 bases from J, with 14 bases between. The CDR3 has 16 residues.

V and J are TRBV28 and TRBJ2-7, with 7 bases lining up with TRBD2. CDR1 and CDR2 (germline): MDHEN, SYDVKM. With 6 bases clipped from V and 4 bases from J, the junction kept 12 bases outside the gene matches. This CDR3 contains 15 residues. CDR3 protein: CASSPSDSGSYEQYF. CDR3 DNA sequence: TGTGCCAGCAGCCCGTCCGATAGCGGGTCATACGAGCAGTACTTC.

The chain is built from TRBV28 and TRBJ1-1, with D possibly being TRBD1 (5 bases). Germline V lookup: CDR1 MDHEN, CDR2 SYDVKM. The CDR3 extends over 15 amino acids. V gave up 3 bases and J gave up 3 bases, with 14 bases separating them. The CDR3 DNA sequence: TGTGCCAGCAGTTTGACGCTTTTGGGGCACACTGAAGCTTTCTTT. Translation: CASSLTLLGHTEAFF.

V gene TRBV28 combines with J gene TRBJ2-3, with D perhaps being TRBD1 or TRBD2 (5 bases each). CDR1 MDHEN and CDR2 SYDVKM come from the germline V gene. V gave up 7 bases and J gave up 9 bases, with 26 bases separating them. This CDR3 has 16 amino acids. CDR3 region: CASINPLASSWGTQYF. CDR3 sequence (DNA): TGTGCCAGCATCAATCCTCTAGCCTCCAGTTGGGGGACGCAGTATTTT.

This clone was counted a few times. CDR3 protein: CASRSTGATEAFF. In DNA, the CDR3 is TGTGCCAGCAGATCTACAGGGGCCACTGAAGCTTTCTTT. The V and J genes are TRBV6-5 and TRBJ1-1, with TRBD1 matching over 7 bases. The germline V gene encodes CDR1 MNHEY and CDR2 SVGAGI. CDR3 length: 13 residues. Trimming removed 6 bases from V and 4 bases from J; junction bases left unmatched: 5.

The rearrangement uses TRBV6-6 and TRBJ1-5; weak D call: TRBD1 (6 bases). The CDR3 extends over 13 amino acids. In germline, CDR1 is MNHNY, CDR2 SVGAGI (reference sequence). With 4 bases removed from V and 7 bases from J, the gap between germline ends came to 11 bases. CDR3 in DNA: TGTGCCAGCAGTTCTACTACAGGGCAGCCCCAGCATTTT. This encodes CASSSTTGQPQHF.